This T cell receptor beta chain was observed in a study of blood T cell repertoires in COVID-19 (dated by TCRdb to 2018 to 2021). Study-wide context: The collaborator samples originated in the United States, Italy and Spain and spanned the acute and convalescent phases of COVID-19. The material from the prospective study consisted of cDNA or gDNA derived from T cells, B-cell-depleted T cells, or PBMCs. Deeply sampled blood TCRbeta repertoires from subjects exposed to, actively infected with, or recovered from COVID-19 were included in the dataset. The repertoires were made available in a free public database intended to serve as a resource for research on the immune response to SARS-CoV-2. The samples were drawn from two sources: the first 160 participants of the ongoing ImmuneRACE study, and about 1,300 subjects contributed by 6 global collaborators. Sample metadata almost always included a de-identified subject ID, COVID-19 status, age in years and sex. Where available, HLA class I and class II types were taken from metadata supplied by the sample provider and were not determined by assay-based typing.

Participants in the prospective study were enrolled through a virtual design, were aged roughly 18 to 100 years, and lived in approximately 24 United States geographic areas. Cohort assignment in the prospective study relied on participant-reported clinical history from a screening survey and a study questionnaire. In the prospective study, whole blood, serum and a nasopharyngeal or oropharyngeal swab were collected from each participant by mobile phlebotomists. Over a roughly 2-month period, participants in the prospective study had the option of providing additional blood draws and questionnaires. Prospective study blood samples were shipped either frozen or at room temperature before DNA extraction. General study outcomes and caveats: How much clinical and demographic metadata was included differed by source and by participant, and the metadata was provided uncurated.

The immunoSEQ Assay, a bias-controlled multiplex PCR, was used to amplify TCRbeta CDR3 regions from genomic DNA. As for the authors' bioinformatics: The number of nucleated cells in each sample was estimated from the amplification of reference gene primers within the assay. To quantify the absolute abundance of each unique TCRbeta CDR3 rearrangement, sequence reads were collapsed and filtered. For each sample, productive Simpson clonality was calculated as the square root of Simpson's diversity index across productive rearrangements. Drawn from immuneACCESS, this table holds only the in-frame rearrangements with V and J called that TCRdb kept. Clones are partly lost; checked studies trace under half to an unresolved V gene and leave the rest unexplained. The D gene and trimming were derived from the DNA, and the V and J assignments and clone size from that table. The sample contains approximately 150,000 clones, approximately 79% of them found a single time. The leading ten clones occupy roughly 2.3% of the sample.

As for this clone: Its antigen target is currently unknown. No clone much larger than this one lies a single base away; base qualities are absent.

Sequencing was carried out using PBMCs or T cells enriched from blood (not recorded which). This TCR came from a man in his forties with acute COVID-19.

The DNA reads as follows: TGTGCCAGCAGTCCCGGGGGGCGGCAGCCCCAGCATTTT. Translated, this gives CASSPGGRQPQHF. The chain couples TRBV6-2 or TRBV6-3 to TRBJ1-5; D gene: possibly TRBD1, on 6 matching bases. The CDR3 measures 13 amino acids from cysteine to phenylalanine. This entry keeps only the CDR3 DNA: 39 bases, framed from base 1. According to the germline V gene, CDR1 reads MNHEY and CDR2 reads SVGEGT. V is pared back by 5 bases and J by 7 bases, with 12 bases lying between the germline termini.